The rows below give T cell receptor beta chains drawn from one sample of a study of blood T cell repertoires in COVID-19. Assay used: immunoSEQ multiplex PCR; TCRdb lists only in-frame clones, some missing. This sample has about 50,000 clones, with around 88% found just once. The specimen was peripheral blood. Every receptor here comes from a woman of 80 years or more with acute or convalescent COVID-19. The CDR3 runs from the conserved cysteine through the conserved F or W. Fields, in order: V gene, D gene, clone size, CDR3 length, J gene, CDR3 DNA, CDR3 protein. A D gene is named only where the DNA matches it firmly. Only some rows state a clone size, as once, few, many or a class for expanded clones.

V gene: TRBV6-5
D gene: TRBD1
clone size: .
CDR3 length: 13
J gene: TRBJ2-7
CDR3 DNA: TGTGCCAGCAGCAAAGGGACAGGCTACGAGCAGTACTTC
CDR3 protein: CASSKGTGYEQYF

V gene: TRBV5-5
D gene: TRBD2
clone size: .
CDR3 length: 19
J gene: TRBJ2-3
CDR3 DNA: TGTGCCAGCAGCTTGGCCGGACTAGCGGGGGGGCCGGGGCGAGATACGCAGTATTTT
CDR3 protein: CASSLAGLAGGPGRDTQYF

V gene: TRBV5-1
D gene: .
clone size: once
CDR3 length: 16
J gene: TRBJ2-5
CDR3 DNA: TGCGCCAGCAGCTTGGTTAGGCGGGCCGAGGTGGAGACCCAGTACTTC
CDR3 protein: CASSLVRRAEVETQYF

V gene: TRBV19
D gene: .
clone size: .
CDR3 length: 12
J gene: TRBJ2-5
CDR3 DNA: TGTGCCAGTAGTAGCGTGAAAGAGACCCAGTACTTC
CDR3 protein: CASSSVKETQYF

V gene: TRBV19
D gene: TRBD1
clone size: few
CDR3 length: 13
J gene: TRBJ1-2
CDR3 DNA: TGTGCCAGTAGGACAGGGTCCCCTTATGGCTACACCTTC
CDR3 protein: CASRTGSPYGYTF

V gene: TRBV5-1
D gene: .
clone size: once
CDR3 length: 15
J gene: TRBJ1-4
CDR3 DNA: TGCGCCAGCAGCTTGGGACAGTTAACTAATGAAAAACTGTTTTTT
CDR3 protein: CASSLGQLTNEKLFF

V gene: TRBV11-2
D gene: .
clone size: once
CDR3 length: 15
J gene: TRBJ1-3
CDR3 DNA: TGTGCCAGCAGCTTAGACCCAGGGACTGGAAACACCATATATTTT
CDR3 protein: CASSLDPGTGNTIYF

V gene: TRBV2
D gene: TRBD1
clone size: .
CDR3 length: 14
J gene: TRBJ1-5
CDR3 DNA: TGTGCCAGCAGTGGACAGGGTGACAATCAGCCCCAGCATTTT
CDR3 protein: CASSGQGDNQPQHF

V gene: TRBV12-5
D gene: .
clone size: once
CDR3 length: 13
J gene: TRBJ1-4
CDR3 DNA: TGTGCTAGTGGTTTGAGTCAGGGCGGAAAACTGTTTTTT
CDR3 protein: CASGLSQGGKLFF

V gene: TRBV19
D gene: .
clone size: .
CDR3 length: 15
J gene: TRBJ1-2
CDR3 DNA: TGTGCCAGCTCCTATTCGGGCAGGGAGGAGATAGGCTACACCTTC
CDR3 protein: CASSYSGREEIGYTF

V gene: TRBV19
D gene: TRBD2
clone size: .
CDR3 length: 16
J gene: TRBJ2-3
CDR3 DNA: TGTGCCAGTAGAATCTCAGCGGGGGTGGGCACAGATACGCAGTATTTT
CDR3 protein: CASRISAGVGTDTQYF